These 5 T cell receptor beta chains share one sample of origin, sequenced in a study of T cells in Graves' hyperthyroidism and ophthalmopathy. The source material, RNA transcripts, was used to amplify TCR beta CDR3 regions. Primed by the HTBI set, a first-round RT-PCR was run on the TCR CDR3. TCRdb redid the calling of the multiplex PCR reads with MiXCR, one entry per CDR3 protein. This repertoire shows some 560,000 distinct CDR3 sequences, more than 15% found once; its top ten account for 7.3%. The specimen was blood. The receptor set was obtained from a woman in her thirties with Graves' hyperthyroidism.

This clonotype was seen repeatedly, ten times or more. The chain couples TRBV7-6 to TRBJ2-1; D may be TRBD2 (6 bases). The CDR3 runs 12 residues. V was pared by 7 bases and J by 7 bases, with 11 bases between. Per germline, CDR1 SGHVS and CDR2 FNYEAQ. The CDR3 nucleotides are TGTGCCAGCACGGGGGTAGATAATGAGCAGTTCTTC. Protein product: CASTGVDNEQFF.

This clonotype was seen a few times. The chain combines TRBV3-1 with TRBJ2-7; D perhaps matches TRBD1 (5 bases). Between the trimmed V and J ends, which lost 2 bases and 3 bases, there was a span of 8 bases. Germline V gene lookup returns CDR1 LGHDT and CDR2 YNNKEL (reference sequence). This CDR3 is 13 amino acids long. The CDR3 DNA reads TGTGCCAGCAGCCAATATCAGGGCTACGAGCAGTACTTC. Protein: CASSQYQGYEQYF.

For the CDR3, the DNA is TGTGCCAGCAGTAAACGAGGACTAGCGAGCTCCTACAATGAGCAGTTCTTC. Translation gives CASSKRGLASSYNEQFF. The V call is TRBV6-1, the J call TRBJ2-1, with TRBD2 identical over 9 bases. Germline trimming cut 5 bases from V and 0 bases from J; bases unmatched to any gene: 8. CDR1 and CDR2 from the germline V gene are MNHNS and SASEGT. The length of the CDR3 is 17 residues.

CDR3 bases: TGCAGTGCTACAGGATCCTACGAGCAGTACTTC. It translates to CSATGSYEQYF. The rearrangement joins TRBV20-1 to TRBJ2-7; D ambiguous. V was shortened by 4 bases and J by 1 base, with 5 bases between the two germline ends. This CDR3 is 11 amino acids long. Per germline, CDR1 DFQATT and CDR2 SNEGSKA (reference sequence).

This clonotype was recorded many times. The chain recombines TRBV28 with TRBJ2-3; TRBD1 agrees at 10 bases. V trimming: 5 bases; J trimming: 5 bases; junction bases outside the gene matches: 10. Germline V gene sequence: CDR1 MDHEN, CDR2 SYDVKM. The CDR3 sequence is 16 residues long. CDR3 protein: CASSPPDRGAGDTQYF. DNA for the CDR3: TGTGCCAGCAGTCCCCCGGACAGGGGGGCCGGAGATACGCAGTATTTT.